A single T cell receptor (beta chain) is shown here with its context. V was trimmed by 5 bases and J by 3 bases, leaving 13 bases between them. The CDR3 has 15 residues. Germline assignment: CDR1 MNHEY and CDR2 SMNVEV (reference sequence). This sample was included in a study of blood T cell repertoires in COVID-19. Profiling relied on immunoSEQ multiplex PCR, and the TCRdb table lists in-frame clones only, not all of them. The data contain over 200,000 clones, 84% of them singletons. The chain recombines TRBV27 with TRBJ1-4; D might be TRBD1 (6 bases). Sequencing was performed on PBMCs or T cells enriched from blood (not recorded which). The sequence came from a man between 60 and 75 years old who had recovered from COVID-19. The CDR3 region is CASSRSGGPNEKLFF. CDR3 nucleotide sequence: TGTGCCAGCAGTCGATCCGGGGGGCCTAATGAAAAACTGTTTTTT.